The sample holds many counts of the clone carrying this T cell receptor beta chain. What it binds is not known. The CDR3 totals 14 residues. The ends were cut back, 0 bases at V and 8 bases at J, with 11 bases in the middle. Germline assignment: CDR1 SGHRS and CDR2 YFSETQ. Unique molecular identifiers were used in preparing the TCRbeta library. TCRdb recomputed calls from the PCR reads with MiXCR, one row per CDR3 protein. This repertoire shows hundreds of thousands of distinct CDR3 sequences, approximately 14% found once; its top ten account for about 0.77%. The data belong to a study of T-cell reconstitution after alpha-beta-depleted transplantation in children. Study-level findings and limits: Day-60 TCRbeta diversity that was high in some patients was derived from surviving recipient T cells and thymic progenitors. Diversity and T-cell counts at one year after transplant derived mostly from new T cells. After transplant, at about two months, alpha-beta T cells were reportedly derived from several hundred expanded graft clones.

The receptor comes from a girl aged 2 to 9 with congenital amegakaryocytic thrombocytopenia, due to receive a stem cell transplant. J is TRBJ1-4 and V is TRBV5-1; weak D call: TRBD1 (5 bases). The specimen was PBMCs, collected before TCRalphabeta/CD19-depleted stem cell transplant. CDR3 DNA sequence: TGCGCCAGCAGCTTGGAACGAGGGGACGAAAAACTGTTTTTT. Residues: CASSLERGDEKLFF.